These 23 T cell receptor beta chains share one sample of origin, sequenced in a study of cytomegalovirus exposure and HLA in healthy donors. PCR involved 60 Vbeta and 13 Jbeta primers. Sequenced by immunoSEQ multiplex PCR; TCRdb stores in-frame clones only, minus some. The profile shows around 100,000 clones, around 83% of them singletons. Specimen: PBMCs. The receptors here all came from a woman aged 18-35 years in good health and CMV-seronegative.

CDR3: CASSYTKTSSELFF. The CDR3 DNA sequence: TGTGCCAGCAGTTACACAAAAACTAGCTCGGAGCTGTTTTTT. The chain uses TRBV6-5 and TRBJ2-2; D is perhaps TRBD2 (6 bases). This CDR3 contains 14 residues. Trimming removed 2 bases at V and 10 bases at J, with 14 bases between. Germline CDR1 MNHEY, CDR2 SVGAGI.

A word on this clone: Other DNA sequences of this sample code for an identical CDR3. The chain recombines TRBV28 with TRBJ2-2; 8 nucleotides agree with TRBD2. The CDR3 runs to 14 residues. V shed 5 bases, J shed 1 base, and the junction held 0 bases outside the gene matches. CDR1 and CDR2 from the germline V gene are MDHEN and SYDVKM. As DNA, the CDR3 is TGTGCCAGCAGTCTAGCGGGGAACACCGGGGAGCTGTTTTTT. It encodes CASSLAGNTGELFF. The full variable domain, rest sourced from reference TRBV28 and TRBJ2-2, is DVKVTQSSRYLVKRTGEKVFLECVQDMDHENMFWYRQDPGLGLRLIYFSYDVKMKEKGDIPEGYSVSREKKERFSLILESASTNQTSMYLCASSLAGNTGELFFGEGSRLTVL.

The chain links TRBV7-6 to TRBJ1-2; TRBD1 matches at 9 bases. J lost 8 bases, V lost 5 bases, and 12 bases had no gene match. The germline V gene has CDR1 SGHVS and CDR2 FNYEAQ. The CDR3 sequence is 15 residues long. DNA for the CDR3: TGTGCCAGCAGCGCCGGGGACAGGGCCTCCGCGGGCTACACCTTC. Translation: CASSAGDRASAGYTF. Looking up the rest from reference TRBV7-6 and TRBJ1-2 gives the full variable domain: GAGVSQSPRYKVTKRGQDVALRCDPISGHVSLYWYRQALGQGPEFLTYFNYEAQQDKSGLPNDRFSAERPEGSISTLTIQRTEQRDSAMYRCASSAGDRASAGYTFGSGTRLTVV.

The gene calls are TRBV18 and TRBJ1-2; possibly TRBD1 for D (6 bases). Deletions cut 5 bases from V and 5 bases from J, with 18 bases between. Per germline, CDR1 KGHSH and CDR2 LQKENI. The CDR3 is 15 amino acids. The CDR3 sequence is CASSTSRGKGYGYTF. The CDR3, as DNA: TGTGCCAGCTCAACCTCCAGGGGCAAGGGGTATGGCTACACCTTC.

The J gene is TRBJ2-3, the V gene TRBV6-4, with TRBD2 matching over 8 bases. The CDR3 has 14 amino acids. J lost 4 bases, V lost 4 bases, and 4 bases had no gene match. Looked up from germline, CDR1 is MRHNA and CDR2 is SNTAGT. CDR3 amino acids: CASSAGGAPDTQYF. The CDR3 coding sequence is TGTGCCAGCAGTGCGGGGGGGGCCCCAGATACGCAGTATTTT.

The rearrangement joins TRBV7-8 to TRBJ1-4; D is unresolved. CDR1 is SGHVS and CDR2 is FQNEAQ in the germline V gene. CDR3 length equals 14 residues. Trimming stripped 1 base from V and 2 bases from J, with 5 bases between. As DNA, the CDR3 is TGTGCCAGCAGCTTAGTCAGGACTAATGAAAAACTGTTTTTT. It specifies CASSLVRTNEKLFF.

The V call is TRBV5-1, the J call TRBJ1-5; 10 positions agree with TRBD1. J was trimmed by 8 bases and V by 0 bases; bases with no gene match: 2. The CDR3 is made up of 14 amino acids. Germline CDR1 is SGHRS and CDR2 is YFSETQ. Written as DNA, the CDR3 is TGCGCCAGCAGCTTGGGGACAGGGGGTGAGCCCCAGCATTTT. Its protein is CASSLGTGGEPQHF.

This chain links TRBV7-3 with TRBJ2-1; D is possibly TRBD2 (6 bases). The V gene's germline CDR1 is SGHTA and CDR2 FQGTGA. V lost 1 base to trimming and J lost 6 bases, with 25 bases between them. The CDR3 totals 19 residues. The DNA for the CDR3 is TGTGCCAGCAGCTTAATGGGTCCGGCGGCGGGAAGTCGTCTCAATGAGCAGTTCTTC. Its protein is CASSLMGPAAGSRLNEQFF.

The chain has TRBV9 and TRBJ1-2; possibly TRBD1 for D (6 bases). The CDR3 spans 14 residues. Trimming cost V 4 bases and J 4 bases, with 14 bases left between them. Germline V gene data show CDR1 as SGDLS and CDR2 as YYNGEE. The CDR3 protein is CASSLGGGSYGYTF. The CDR3 coding sequence is TGTGCCAGCAGCCTAGGGGGGGGGTCCTATGGCTACACCTTC.

The rearrangement uses TRBV18 and TRBJ2-7; 8 nucleotides align to TRBD1. The V gene end was trimmed by 6 bases and the J gene end by 6 bases; junction bases not matched to a gene: 19. This CDR3 contains 17 residues. Germline V gene data show CDR1 as KGHSH and CDR2 as LQKENI. CDR3: CASSSISGTGLTGEQYF. The CDR3 nucleotides read TGTGCCAGCTCTTCTATATCCGGGACAGGCCTTACTGGCGAGCAGTACTTC.

The CDR3 coding sequence is TGTGCCAGCAGCGGGGCAGGGTCTCAGACCCAGTACTTC. This translates into CASSGAGSQTQYF. The rearrangement links TRBV5-4 to TRBJ2-5, with D possibly TRBD1 on 5 matching bases. V was trimmed by 4 bases and J by 6 bases, leaving 13 bases between them. The length of the CDR3 is 13 residues. Looked up from germline, CDR1 is SGHNT and CDR2 is YYREEE (reference sequence).

This CDR3 reads CASSLRQGRETYEQYF. For the CDR3, the DNA is TGCGCCAGCAGCTTGCGACAGGGCAGGGAGACCTACGAGCAGTACTTC. The chain uses TRBV5-1 and TRBJ2-5; 7 bases fit TRBD1. The J call is doubtful: the DNA matches TRBJ2-7 better. The CDR3 runs 16 residues. Germline V lookup: CDR1 SGHRS, CDR2 YFSETQ.

This clone was counted a single time. The chain employs TRBV7-8 and TRBJ1-4; the D gene is possibly TRBD1 (5 bases). The V gene lost 6 bases and the J gene lost 0 bases, with 11 bases spanning the gap. Germline V CDR1 and CDR2: SGHVS, FQNEAQ. The CDR3 extends over 15 amino acids. Here the CDR3 reads CASRNTGATNEKLFF. For the CDR3, the DNA is TGTGCCAGCAGGAATACAGGCGCAACTAATGAAAAACTGTTTTTT.

The chain employs TRBV11-2 and TRBJ1-6, with a weak D call TRBD1 (6 bases). The V end was cut by 5 bases, the J end by 4 bases, with 15 bases between. Germline V gene lookup returns CDR1 SGHAT and CDR2 FQNNGV. The CDR3 is 16 amino acids. The CDR3 loop is CASSHTPGHYNSPLHF. The CDR3 bases are TGTGCCAGCAGCCATACTCCGGGACATTATAATTCACCCCTCCACTTT.

Worth noting for this clone: An end of the junction does not agree with germline; a read error may underlie this. V is TRBV7-9 and J is TRBJ2-2; D tentatively reads TRBD1 or TRBD2 (6 bases each). Germline V gene lookup returns CDR1 SEHNR and CDR2 FQNEAQ (reference sequence). The CDR3 contains 12 residues. The CDR3 loop is CSSSLGGGELFF. DNA of the CDR3: TGTTCCAGCAGCTTAGGGGGAGGAGAGCTGTTTTTT.

This sequence joins TRBV6-5 and TRBJ2-7, with a weak D call TRBD2 (5 bases). Germline loops: CDR1 MNHEY, CDR2 SVGAGI. V was clipped by 5 bases and J by 1 base, with 12 bases between them. The CDR3 length is 14 residues. The CDR3 sequence: CASSMDLLSYEQYF. As DNA, the CDR3 is TGTGCCAGCAGTATGGACTTGCTATCCTACGAGCAGTACTTC.

This clone was recorded a few times. Relative to the germline gene, one junction end is altered; a read error may explain this. The rearrangement uses TRBV7-9 and TRBJ2-7; D unresolved. The CDR3 has 13 residues. Germline V CDR1 and CDR2: SEHNR, FQNEAQ (reference sequence). The CDR3: CSSSPPVRYEQYF. CDR3 nucleotides: TGTTCCAGCAGCCCCCCGGTCAGGTACGAGCAGTACTTC.

The V gene is TRBV19, the J gene TRBJ2-1; the D gene is possibly TRBD1 (6 bases). Germline lookup yields CDR1 LNHDA and CDR2 SQIVND (reference sequence). Trimming left V 4 bases short and J 7 bases short, with 11 bases between. The CDR3 runs 13 residues. The CDR3 DNA is TGTGCCAGTAGTAATGGGGGCTTTAATGAGCAGTTCTTC. Its protein product is CASSNGGFNEQFF.

This clone was found once. The junction shows a germline mismatch at one end, possibly a read error. The J gene is TRBJ2-5, the V gene TRBV7-7; possible D gene TRBD2, 5 bases. The germline V gene has CDR1 SSHAT and CDR2 FNYEAQ (reference sequence). The CDR3 contains 13 residues. The CDR3 protein is CASSLSGEETQYF. CDR3 sequence (DNA): TGTGCTAGCAGCTTATCCGGGGAGGAGACCCAGTACTTC.

The rearrangement joins TRBV10-3 to TRBJ2-7, with TRBD1 identical over 9 bases. After removal of 6 bases from V and 1 base from J, the junction contained 7 bases not matched to a gene. The CDR3 extends over 15 amino acids. CDR1 and CDR2 (germline): ENHRY, SYGVKD. The CDR3 loop reads CAIRGGTGPSYEQYF. In nucleotides, the CDR3 is TGTGCCATCAGAGGGGGGACAGGGCCGTCCTACGAGCAGTACTTC.

The chain uses TRBV15 and TRBJ2-3; D call uncertain. This CDR3 comprises 14 residues. In germline, CDR1 is LNHNV, CDR2 YYDKDF (reference sequence). Trimming took 5 bases from V and 0 from J, leaving 9 bases between them. CDR3 nucleotide sequence: TGTGCCACCAGCCCCCACTCTAGCACAGATACGCAGTATTTT. It codes for CATSPHSSTDTQYF.

The chain has TRBV2 and TRBJ2-3; TRBD2 aligns across 11 bases. CDR1 SNHLY and CDR2 FYNNEI come from the germline V gene. The CDR3 runs 16 residues. V was pared by 5 bases and J by 9 bases, with 13 bases of the junction left unmatched. The CDR3 region has the DNA TGTGCCAGCAGTTCAGGGACTAGCGGACCGGCGAGAACGCAGTATTTT. Translation gives CASSSGTSGPARTQYF.

This clone was observed a few times. The V gene is TRBV7-2, the J gene TRBJ1-1, with D tentatively TRBD1 (5 bases). The germline V gene has CDR1 SGHTA and CDR2 FQGNSA. This CDR3 spans 13 amino acids. V was pared by 5 bases and J by 1 base, with 8 bases between. The CDR3 protein is CASSPGGNTEAFF. CDR3 DNA: TGTGCCAGCAGCCCCGGGGGGAACACTGAAGCTTTCTTT.